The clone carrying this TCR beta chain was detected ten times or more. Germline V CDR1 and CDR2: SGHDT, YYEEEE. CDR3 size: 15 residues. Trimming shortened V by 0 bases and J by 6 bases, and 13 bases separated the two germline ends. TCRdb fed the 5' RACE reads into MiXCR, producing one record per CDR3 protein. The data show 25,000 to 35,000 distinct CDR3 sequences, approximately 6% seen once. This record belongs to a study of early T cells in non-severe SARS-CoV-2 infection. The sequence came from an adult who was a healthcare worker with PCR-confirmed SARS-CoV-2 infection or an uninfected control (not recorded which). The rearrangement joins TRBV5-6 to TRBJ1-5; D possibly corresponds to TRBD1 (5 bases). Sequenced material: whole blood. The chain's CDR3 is CASSLGQKGGQPQHF. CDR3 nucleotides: TGTGCCAGCAGCTTGGGACAGAAAGGAGGTCAGCCCCAGCATTTT.